This T cell receptor beta chain was found in a study of CD8 T cells in Susac syndrome. This CDR3 spans 16 amino acids. The ends lost 3 bases at V and 4 bases at J; junction bases unmatched: 5. Germline loops: CDR1 KGHDR, CDR2 SFDVKD. Random hexamers were used to reverse transcribe roughly 0.45 to 1 ug of RNA. Each CDR3 protein gets one entry after TCRdb re-called the immunoSEQ multiplex PCR reads with MiXCR. Of about 180,000 distinct CDR3 sequences listed, approximately 96% are singletons. The multiple sclerosis controls were treatment-naive patients affected by stable or active relapsing-remitting disease. In contrast to the negatively isolated CD8+ and CD4+ T cells, TEMRA cells were FACS-enriched.

The sequencing input was CD4+ T cells from PBMCs. The chain employs TRBV24-1 and TRBJ2-1; 10 bases are shared with TRBD2. This sequence was found in a human donor with multiple sclerosis. The CDR3 sequence: CATSDPSGGQYNEQFF. The CDR3 nucleotides are TGTGCCACCAGTGATCCTAGCGGGGGCCAATACAATGAGCAGTTCTTC.